In this sample, the clone carrying this T cell receptor beta chain turned up once. Its antigen is still unknown. The data originate from a study of OX40 agonist ivuxolimab in advanced cancers. Study conclusions and caveats: Several nonresponders also turned out to have low normalized T-cell clonal expansion.

Germline trimming cut 0 bases from V and 1 base from J; bases unmatched to any gene: 2. Germline CDR1 and CDR2: SGHRS and YFSETQ. This CDR3 is built from 15 residues. Blood sampling took place at baseline, cycle 4 day 1, and cycle 7 day 1. Here immunoSEQ multiplex PCR was the method, and the copy in TCRdb shows in-frame clones only, minus some. The data hold about 50,000 clones, with around 80% observed a single time. The material sequenced was CD4+ or CD8+ T cells sorted from blood, taken in a trial of the OX40 agonist ivuxolimab. This chain uses TRBV5-1 with TRBJ1-2; 8 bases are a match to TRBD1. The TCR comes from an adult with an advanced solid tumor such as melanoma, head and neck, liver or kidney cancer. The CDR3 sequence: CASSLVTGGNYGYTF. The DNA for the CDR3 is TGCGCCAGCAGCTTGGTTACAGGGGGTAACTATGGCTACACCTTC.